This TCR beta chain was identified during a study of T-cell memory formation after mild COVID-19. Study as a whole: TCR clusters were mostly donor specific. General study points: Confirmation of SARS-CoV-2 specificity was lacking for second-wave clones peaking day 37. Clones contracting over day 15 to 85 were CD4/CD8 balanced, with later expanders leaning CD4+.

In the case of this clonotype: What it binds is unknown.

Constant-segment primers were used for 5'RACE, and the resulting TCR alpha and TCR beta cDNA libraries carried sample barcodes and UMIs. Via MiXCR, TCRdb re-called the 5' RACE reads, giving one row per CDR3 protein. This table holds more than 70,000 distinct CDR3 sequences, about 15% found once. Germline lookup yields CDR1 SEHNR and CDR2 FQNEAQ (reference sequence). The CDR3 consists of 13 residues. The V gene lost 5 bases and the J gene lost 3 bases, with 11 bases spanning the gap. This TCR derives from an adult woman who had mild COVID-19 (a few samples of this study predate the infection). Cell type and time point are not known. This chain connects TRBV7-9 to TRBJ2-7; D not certain. The sequenced material came from PBMCs or a T cell subset sorted from them (not recorded which). The CDR3 nucleotides read TGTGCCAGCAGCCCCGGCGCCGGCTACGAGCAGTACTTC. Translated: CASSPGAGYEQYF.